One sample yielded the 28 T cell receptor beta chains listed below, sequenced in a study of CD8 T cells in ankylosing spondylitis. Study results and limitations: Made up of 7 to 9 highly homologous variants, a TCR beta motif appeared characteristic of ankylosing spondylitis blood.

These TCRs' antigens remain unknown. TCRdb used MiXCR to reprocess the 5' RACE reads, holding one entry per CDR3 protein. The sample lists around 890,000 distinct CDR3 sequences; over 9.5% were seen once. The specimen sequenced was blood, either unsorted or a sorted T cell fraction (not recorded which). The receptors derive from a male donor with ankylosing spondylitis.

The V gene is TRBV12-3 or TRBV12-4, the J gene TRBJ1-5; perhaps TRBD1 as D (6 bases). Trimming left V 6 bases short and J 7 bases short, with 19 bases between. CDR3 length: 15 residues. CDR3 nucleotides: TGTGCCAGCAGCGTAAGACTCAGGGGTGAACAGCCCCAGCATTTT. This codes for CASSVRLRGEQPQHF.

As DNA, the CDR3 is TGCAGTGCCTTCAACGGGGTTTTTGGGACCGGGGAGCTGTTTTTT. Translated: CSAFNGVFGTGELFF. This chain uses TRBV20-1 with TRBJ2-2; a possible D gene is TRBD2 (5 bases). Trimming shortened V by 6 bases and J by 5 bases, and 19 bases separated the two germline ends. The CDR3 is 15 amino acids. The germline V gene encodes CDR1 DFQATT and CDR2 SNEGSKA (reference sequence).

This clonotype was seen ten or more times. V and J are TRBV12-3 or TRBV12-4 and TRBJ2-1; 13 nucleotides line up with TRBD2. V shed 6 bases, J shed 0 bases, and the junction held 8 bases outside the gene matches. The CDR3 length is 18 residues. CDR3: CASSNPTSGRSSYNEQFF. DNA of the CDR3: TGTGCCAGCAGCAATCCGACTAGCGGGAGGAGCTCCTACAATGAGCAGTTCTTC.

This clonotype was picked up a small number of times. The CDR3 spells CASSASGGQSNYEQYF. The CDR3 DNA reads as TGTGCCAGCAGCGCCTCTGGGGGACAATCTAATTACGAGCAGTACTTC. The chain recombines TRBV7-9 with TRBJ2-7, with a weak D call TRBD1 (6 bases). Trimming removed 5 bases at V and 4 bases at J, with 21 bases between. Per the germline V gene, CDR1 is SEHNR and CDR2 is FQNEAQ (reference sequence). This CDR3 region has 16 residues.

The J gene is TRBJ1-5, the V gene TRBV2; D gene unclear. The V end lost 5 bases, the J end lost 5 bases, and 13 bases lay between the germline ends. Germline assignment: CDR1 SNHLY and CDR2 FYNNEI. The CDR3 is 14 residues long. The CDR3 sequence: CASSSTNGDQPQHF. DNA of the CDR3: TGTGCCAGCAGTTCCACCAACGGGGATCAGCCCCAGCATTTT.

This chain links TRBV2 with TRBJ2-5; 10 bases line up with TRBD2. The CDR3 totals 16 residues. J lost 4 bases, V lost 5 bases, and 10 bases had no gene match. Germline lookup yields CDR1 SNHLY and CDR2 FYNNEI. The CDR3: CASSLLTSGKLETQYF. Written as DNA, the CDR3 is TGTGCCAGCAGTCTACTTACTAGCGGGAAGCTAGAGACCCAGTACTTC.

This clonotype was observed at least ten times. This chain connects TRBV5-1 to TRBJ2-7; D is possibly TRBD2 (6 bases). The germline gives CDR1 SGHRS, CDR2 YFSETQ. With 4 bases removed from V and 3 bases from J, the gap between germline ends came to 14 bases. The CDR3 totals 14 residues. The CDR3 protein is CASSPSGSGYEQYF. The CDR3, as DNA: TGCGCCAGCAGCCCCTCGGGTAGCGGCTACGAGCAGTACTTC.

V usage is TRBV24-1 and J usage is TRBJ2-1, with 7 bases matching TRBD2. V trimming: 2 bases; J trimming: 1 base; junction bases outside the gene matches: 4. The CDR3 runs to 16 residues. The germline gives CDR1 KGHDR, CDR2 SFDVKD. This chain's CDR3 is CATSDSLASSYNEQFF. DNA for the CDR3: TGTGCCACCAGTGATTCACTAGCGAGTTCCTACAATGAGCAGTTCTTC.

This clonotype was recorded many times. The chain uses TRBV5-6 and TRBJ2-7, with 8 bases matching TRBD1. The CDR3 is 16 residues long. The V gene's germline CDR1 is SGHDT and CDR2 YYEEEE. V lost 2 bases and J lost 1; bases outside the gene matches: 8. In nucleotides, the CDR3 is TGTGCCAGCAGCTTTGACTCGGGACAGGTATCCTACGAGCAGTACTTC. It is translated as CASSFDSGQVSYEQYF.

The V gene is TRBV11-2, the J gene TRBJ2-4; D remains ambiguous. Germline CDR1 is SGHAT and CDR2 is FQNNGV. The CDR3 extends over 14 amino acids. V was pared by 5 bases and J by 9 bases, with 17 bases between. Here the CDR3 DNA reads TGTGCCAGCAGCCCTCCGAACAGCAGGCTCATTCAGTACTTC. This translates into CASSPPNSRLIQYF.

The chain employs TRBV29-1 and TRBJ1-2, with 9 bases matching TRBD1. V gave up 3 bases and J gave up 0 bases; unmatched junction bases: 5. Germline V CDR1 and CDR2: SQVTM, ANQGSEA. There are 15 residues in the CDR3. CDR3 coding DNA: TGCAGCGTTGAGGGACAGGGAGGATCTAACTATGGCTACACCTTC. This codes for CSVEGQGGSNYGYTF.

This rearrangement joins TRBV7-2 to TRBJ1-1, with D uncertain. Germline lookup yields CDR1 SGHTA and CDR2 FQGNSA. This CDR3 comprises 12 residues. V lost 5 bases to trimming and J lost 7 bases, with 11 bases between them. The CDR3 sequence: CASSAKTYEAFF. The CDR3 coding sequence is TGTGCCAGCAGCGCCAAAACGTATGAAGCTTTCTTT.

This clonotype has just a few counts. The V gene is TRBV5-1, the J gene TRBJ2-1; TRBD1 or TRBD2 may be the D gene (7 bases each). The CDR3 has 16 amino acids. V dropped 4 bases and J dropped 2 bases, with 16 bases sitting between them. Looked up from germline, CDR1 is SGHRS and CDR2 is YFSETQ. CDR3 bases: TGCGCCAGCAGCAGGAGGGAGGGGGCCGCCTACAATGAGCAGTTCTTC. As protein: CASSRREGAAYNEQFF.

This clonotype has ten or more counts. The junction does not match germline at one end; this may be a read error. V and J are TRBV15 and TRBJ2-3; D is unresolved. In germline, CDR1 is LNHNV, CDR2 YYDKDF (reference sequence). The CDR3 runs 15 residues. The CDR3 sequence: CATSRAIYSTDTQYF. CDR3 bases: TGTGCCACCAGCAGAGCTATATACAGCACGGATACGCAGTATTTT.

This clonotype occurred many times. V is TRBV20-1 and J is TRBJ2-2; the D gene is possibly TRBD2 (5 bases). Trimming took 5 bases from V and 4 from J, leaving 8 bases between them. CDR1 and CDR2 (germline): DFQATT, SNEGSKA (reference sequence). This CDR3 is 12 amino acids long. CDR3 sequence (DNA): TGCAGTGCTCTCCGGGGCACCGGGGAGCTGTTTTTT. It is translated as CSALRGTGELFF.

The chain employs TRBV20-1 and TRBJ2-5; TRBD2 might be the D (5 bases). V lost 6 bases, J lost 5 bases, and 13 bases lay in between. Germline V CDR1 and CDR2: DFQATT, SNEGSKA (reference sequence). The CDR3 length is 12 residues. The CDR3 DNA reads TGCAGTGCCAGCCCCGGGGATGAGACCCAGTACTTC. Amino acids: CSASPGDETQYF.

This clonotype was seen ten or more times. The rearrangement links TRBV4-3 to TRBJ1-1; no clear D gene. CDR3 length equals 14 residues. Germline V gene lookup returns CDR1 LGHNA and CDR2 YSLEER. Trimming cost V 0 bases and J 1 base, with 6 bases left between them. The CDR3 protein is CASSQERRNTEAFF. In DNA, the CDR3 is TGCGCCAGCAGCCAAGAGCGGCGGAACACTGAAGCTTTCTTT.

The chain carries TRBV20-1 and TRBJ2-3; 13 bases line up with TRBD2. Trimming cost V 8 bases and J 6 bases; bases outside gene matches: 2. The germline V gene has CDR1 DFQATT and CDR2 SNEGSKA (reference sequence). The CDR3 runs to 12 residues. CDR3 in DNA: TGCAGTCTACTAGCGGGGGGGGATACGCAGTATTTT. Translating gives CSLLAGGDTQYF.

The chain carries TRBV27 and TRBJ1-5; TRBD1 matches at 9 bases. The CDR3 has 17 residues. Germline assignment: CDR1 MNHEY and CDR2 SMNVEV (reference sequence). With V trimmed by 5 bases and J by 3 bases, 11 bases remained unmatched. In DNA, the CDR3 is TGTGCCAGCAGTCCATTTGGCGGACAGGGGAACAATCAGCCCCAGCATTTT. It specifies CASSPFGGQGNNQPQHF.

The sample holds many counts of this clonotype. The chain carries TRBV29-1 and TRBJ2-2, with a weak D call TRBD1 (6 bases). This CDR3 is 12 amino acids long. CDR1 and CDR2 from the germline V gene are SQVTM and ANQGSEA. V was trimmed by 6 bases and J by 5 bases, leaving 10 bases between them. CDR3 nucleotide sequence: TGCAGCGTGGAACAGGGAACCGGGGAGCTGTTTTTT. Translating gives CSVEQGTGELFF.

This clonotype was recorded at least ten times. The chain combines TRBV5-4 with TRBJ1-5; 7 nucleotides align to TRBD1. The V gene's germline CDR1 is SGHNT and CDR2 YYREEE (reference sequence). V was pared by 5 bases and J by 5 bases, with 4 bases of the junction left unmatched. The CDR3 spans 13 residues. The CDR3: CASSVDRDQPQHF. CDR3 bases: TGTGCCAGCAGTGTCGACAGGGATCAGCCCCAGCATTTT.

The V call is TRBV7-2, the J call TRBJ2-2, with D perhaps matching TRBD1 or TRBD2 (5 bases each). This CDR3 is built from 13 residues. From germline, CDR1 is SGHTA and CDR2 FQGNSA. The V gene lost 7 bases and the J gene lost 5 bases, with 11 bases spanning the gap. DNA of the CDR3: TGTGCCAGCACCACGGGACGGACCGGGGAGCTGTTTTTT. Translated, it gives CASTTGRTGELFF.

The chain carries TRBV5-6 and TRBJ2-5; 7 nucleotides line up with TRBD2. The CDR3 sequence is 13 residues long. CDR1 and CDR2 from the germline V gene are SGHDT and YYEEEE. V trimming: 1 base; J trimming: 5 bases; junction bases outside the gene matches: 2. The CDR3 reads CASSLFGGETQYF. Written as DNA, the CDR3 is TGTGCCAGCAGCTTGTTCGGGGGGGAGACCCAGTACTTC.

This clonotype came up a few times. The chain is built from TRBV2 and TRBJ2-7; no firm D call. V was pared by 4 bases and J by 2 bases, with 12 bases between. The length of the CDR3 is 14 residues. CDR1 is SNHLY and CDR2 is FYNNEI in the germline V gene. CDR3 sequence reads: CASSGGFSTYEQYF. For the CDR3, the DNA is TGTGCCAGCAGTGGAGGTTTCAGCACCTACGAGCAGTACTTC.

This clonotype was seen a few times. J is TRBJ2-5 and V is TRBV20-1; tentatively, D is TRBD1 (7 bases). This CDR3 is built from 14 residues. Germline loops: CDR1 DFQATT, CDR2 SNEGSKA (reference sequence). Trimming pared 1 base from V and 5 bases from J, leaving 14 bases between. The CDR3: CSARVASGGETQYF. Written as DNA, the CDR3 is TGCAGTGCTAGAGTAGCCTCAGGGGGGGAGACCCAGTACTTC.

V and J are TRBV20-1 and TRBJ2-2, with 9 positions matching TRBD2. Germline V gives CDR1 DFQATT, CDR2 SNEGSKA (reference sequence). This CDR3 region has 15 residues. The V and J ends lost 2 bases and 7 bases, in that order; junction bases with no gene match: 8. The CDR3 sequence: CSARFRGRASGELFF. CDR3 nucleotides: TGCAGTGCTAGATTTCGCGGGAGGGCGAGCGGGGAGCTGTTTTTT.

There are a few counts of this clonotype. In DNA form, the CDR3 reads TGCGCCAGCAGCCGGGGGGTTCAGTATGAGCAGTTCTTC. It translates to CASSRGVQYEQFF. The gene calls are TRBV4-3 and TRBJ2-1; TRBD2 is a possible D gene (6 bases). Trimming shortened V by 4 bases and J by 8 bases, and 12 bases separated the two germline ends. The V gene's germline CDR1 is LGHNA and CDR2 YSLEER. This CDR3 is 13 amino acids long.

This clonotype occurred many times. V and J are TRBV20-1 and TRBJ2-7; 8 bases align to TRBD2. V lost 5 bases and J lost 6; bases outside the gene matches: 12. The CDR3 is 14 amino acids. Germline CDR1 and CDR2: DFQATT and SNEGSKA (reference sequence). In DNA, the CDR3 is TGCAGTGCTGGGAATAGCGGGAAAGACTCCGAGCAGTACTTC. It codes for CSAGNSGKDSEQYF.